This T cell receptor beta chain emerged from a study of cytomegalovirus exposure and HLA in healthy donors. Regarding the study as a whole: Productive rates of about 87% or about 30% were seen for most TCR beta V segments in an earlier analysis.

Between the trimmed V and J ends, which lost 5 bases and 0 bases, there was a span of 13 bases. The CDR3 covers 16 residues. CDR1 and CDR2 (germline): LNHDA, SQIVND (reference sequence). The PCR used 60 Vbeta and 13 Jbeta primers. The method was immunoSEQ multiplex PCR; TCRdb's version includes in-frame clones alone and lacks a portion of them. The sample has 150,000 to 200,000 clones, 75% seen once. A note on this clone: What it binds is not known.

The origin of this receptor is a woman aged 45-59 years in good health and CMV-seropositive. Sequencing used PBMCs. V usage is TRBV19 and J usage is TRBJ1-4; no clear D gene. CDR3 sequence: CASSPHPSATNEKLFF. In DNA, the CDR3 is TGTGCCAGTAGTCCGCACCCGAGCGCAACTAATGAAAAACTGTTTTTT.